These 32 T cell receptor beta chains came from one sample sequenced in a study of cytotoxic CD8 clonotypes in ibrutinib-treated CLL. Clones were sequenced by immunoSEQ multiplex PCR, and TCRdb holds only the in-frame ones, with some missing. The table lists about 200,000 clones, about three quarters of them singletons, with around 5.9% in the top ten. Sequenced material: PBMCs, taken after 12 months of ibrutinib treatment. These receptors came from a human donor with chronic lymphocytic leukemia.

CDR3 sequence: CASTQQQSSVDQPQHF. In DNA form, the CDR3 reads TGTGCCAGCACCCAACAACAGTCCTCTGTGGATCAGCCCCAGCATTTT. V is TRBV6-6 and J is TRBJ1-5; D unresolved. Trimming removed 7 bases at V and 5 bases at J, with 21 bases between. The length of the CDR3 is 16 residues. The germline V gene has CDR1 MNHNY and CDR2 SVGAGI (reference sequence).

The genes are TRBV10-3 and TRBJ2-7; D possibly corresponds to TRBD2 (6 bases). The CDR3 length is 14 residues. The germline CDR1 and CDR2 sequences are ENHRY and SYGVKD. Trimming left V 6 bases short and J 5 bases short, with 17 bases between. The CDR3 reads CAISPAAGADEQYF. CDR3 DNA: TGTGCCATCAGCCCGGCAGCGGGCGCGGACGAGCAGTACTTC.

The chain combines TRBV10-3 with TRBJ1-1, with 10 bases identical to TRBD1. Trimming removed 8 bases from V and 4 bases from J; junction bases left unmatched: 7. This CDR3 region has 14 residues. From germline, CDR1 is ENHRY and CDR2 SYGVKD. The CDR3 protein is CAIEGTGVGTEAFF. Here the CDR3 DNA reads TGTGCCATCGAAGGGACAGGGGTCGGCACTGAAGCTTTCTTT.

The chain recombines TRBV14 with TRBJ1-2, with a tentative D call TRBD1 (6 bases). From germline, CDR1 is SGHDN and CDR2 FVKESK. The CDR3 is 16 residues long. Trimming took off 1 base at V and 4 bases at J, with 16 bases between the two ends. CDR3 nucleotide sequence: TGTGCCAGCAGCCAAGGATTCCAGGGGACACGCTATGGCTACACCTTC. It encodes CASSQGFQGTRYGYTF.

CDR3 residues: CASSQGISGNTIYF. The CDR3 DNA reads as TGTGCCAGCAGCCAGGGGATCTCTGGAAACACCATATATTTT. The V and J genes are TRBV7-2 and TRBJ1-3, with D possibly being TRBD1 (6 bases). Per germline, CDR1 SGHTA and CDR2 FQGNSA. The CDR3 is 14 residues long. The ends were cut back, 5 bases at V and 0 bases at J, with 8 bases in the middle.

J is TRBJ1-3 and V is TRBV9; TRBD1 agrees at 7 bases. The junction had 5 bases not matched to a gene; V was cut back by 0 bases and J by 5 bases. The CDR3 is 15 residues long. Looked up from germline, CDR1 is SGDLS and CDR2 is YYNGEE. CDR3 sequence: CASSVEQGFRNTIYF. As DNA, the CDR3 is TGTGCCAGCAGCGTAGAACAGGGGTTTAGAAACACCATATATTTT.

This chain connects TRBV7-2 to TRBJ2-7; D gene unclear. The CDR3 length is 13 residues. Germline V gene lookup returns CDR1 SGHTA and CDR2 FQGNSA. V lost 1 base and J lost 9, with 13 bases in between. The CDR3 reads CASSLDPSERQYF. DNA of the CDR3: TGTGCCAGCAGCTTAGATCCCTCAGAAAGGCAGTACTTC.

This CDR3 is CASSPGLAGATSYNEQFF. The CDR3 region has the DNA TGTGCCAGCAGCCCCGGACTAGCGGGAGCGACCTCCTACAATGAGCAGTTCTTC. This sequence joins TRBV5-4 and TRBJ2-1, with 13 bases that match TRBD2. The germline V gene encodes CDR1 SGHNT and CDR2 YYREEE (reference sequence). V trimming: 4 bases; J trimming: 0 bases; junction bases outside the gene matches: 7. The CDR3 runs 18 residues.

V usage is TRBV6-5 and J usage is TRBJ2-3; 7 bases agree with TRBD1. Germline V gene sequence: CDR1 MNHEY, CDR2 SVGAGI. The CDR3 extends over 15 amino acids. The V gene end was trimmed by 6 bases and the J gene end by 0 bases; junction bases not matched to a gene: 6. The CDR3 loop reads CASSPRDRSTDTQYF. The CDR3 DNA is TGTGCCAGCAGCCCCCGGGACAGAAGCACAGATACGCAGTATTTT.

The CDR3, as DNA: TGCGCCAGCAGTCACAGTGACTCTCGCTCTGAAGCTTTCTTT. Translating it yields CASSHSDSRSEAFF. J is TRBJ1-1 and V is TRBV5-1, with D unclear. The CDR3 is made up of 14 amino acids. In germline, CDR1 is SGHRS, CDR2 YFSETQ. V was clipped by 5 bases and J by 6 bases, with 17 bases between them.

The gene calls are TRBV6-4 and TRBJ1-2, with D tentatively TRBD1 (5 bases). Germline V gives CDR1 MRHNA, CDR2 SNTAGT. This CDR3 comprises 17 residues. V lost 3 bases, J lost 0 bases, and 17 bases lay in between. In DNA form, the CDR3 reads TGTGCCAGCAGTGAAGCTGCCGGGGCCGTACCTAACTATGGCTACACCTTC. Its translation is CASSEAAGAVPNYGYTF.

The chain recombines TRBV6-6 with TRBJ1-5; no clear D gene. Per the germline V gene, CDR1 is MNHNY and CDR2 is SVGAGI (reference sequence). The CDR3 is 13 amino acids. V shed 5 bases and J shed 5 bases, with 10 bases lying between them. CDR3 residues: CASSDGRDQPQHF. The CDR3 nucleotides read TGTGCCAGCAGTGACGGTCGCGATCAGCCCCAGCATTTT.

The CDR3 here is CATSRDRGLAGSETQYF. In DNA form, the CDR3 reads TGTGCCACCAGCAGAGATCGCGGGCTAGCGGGATCGGAGACCCAGTACTTC. The genes are TRBV15 and TRBJ2-5, with 9 bases identical to TRBD2. Losses at the gene ends were 0 bases for V and 5 bases for J; bases not matched to a gene: 10. Germline V gene lookup returns CDR1 LNHNV and CDR2 YYDKDF (reference sequence). The CDR3 is 17 residues long.

J is TRBJ2-3 and V is TRBV7-3; D is ambiguous. Germline CDR1 is SGHTA and CDR2 is FQGTGA. The CDR3 runs 14 residues. The ends were cut back, 4 bases at V and 7 bases at J, with 15 bases in the middle. The CDR3 region is CASSSRPGLYTQYF. The DNA for the CDR3 is TGTGCCAGCAGCTCAAGACCCGGCTTGTATACGCAGTATTTT.

In this sample, this clone turned up once. J is TRBJ1-2 and V is TRBV6-5, with D maybe TRBD1 (6 bases). V shed 1 base and J shed 7 bases, with 16 bases lying between them. From germline, CDR1 is MNHEY and CDR2 SVGAGI. CDR3 length equals 15 residues. In nucleotides, the CDR3 is TGTGCCAGCAGTTACTATTTAGGGGGGGAGAGTGGCTACACCTTC. It codes for CASSYYLGGESGYTF.

This clone showed up just a few times. The V and J genes are TRBV5-1 and TRBJ1-6, with TRBD1 identical over 8 bases. Germline-derived CDR1 and CDR2 are SGHRS and YFSETQ. The CDR3 has 14 residues. Unmatched junction bases numbered 12, after V lost 5 bases and J lost 14 bases. CDR3 sequence (DNA): TGCGCCAGCAGACCAGGGGGCGACGCCTTAGCCCTCCACTTT. This translates into CASRPGGDALALHF. Using reference TRBV5-1 and TRBJ1-6 for the parts outside the CDR3, the full variable domain is KAGVTQTPRYLIKTRGQQVTLSCSPISGHRSVSWYQQTPGQGLQFLFEYFSETQRNKGNFPGRFSGRQFSNSRSEMNVSTLELGDSALYLCASRPGGDALALHFGNGTRLTVT.

This chain connects TRBV7-2 to TRBJ2-1; 7 bases fit TRBD1. Trimming removed 7 bases from V and 9 bases from J; junction bases left unmatched: 9. Looked up from germline, CDR1 is SGHTA and CDR2 is FQGNSA. The CDR3 loop spans 13 amino acids. The CDR3 loop reads CASTLFGDSEQFF. The CDR3 nucleotides are TGTGCCAGCACCCTCTTCGGGGACAGTGAGCAGTTCTTC.

The gene calls are TRBV9 and TRBJ2-7; 10 bases fit TRBD1. Germline values: CDR1 SGDLS, CDR2 YYNGEE. J was trimmed by 6 bases and V by 2 bases; bases with no gene match: 2. The CDR3 has 13 amino acids. As DNA, the CDR3 is TGTGCCAGCAGCGTTAGACAGGGGGCCGAGCAGTACTTC. This encodes CASSVRQGAEQYF.

The chain recombines TRBV15 with TRBJ2-2, with 10 bases that match TRBD1. After removal of 1 base from V and 7 bases from J, the junction contained 9 bases not matched to a gene. This CDR3 region has 17 residues. Germline V CDR1 and CDR2: LNHNV, YYDKDF (reference sequence). The CDR3 sequence: CATSRVDRGLRIGELFF. The CDR3 DNA sequence: TGTGCCACCAGCAGAGTCGACAGGGGGCTGAGGATCGGGGAGCTGTTTTTT.

The rearrangement joins TRBV13 to TRBJ2-2, with 8 bases matching TRBD1. J gave up 5 bases and V 7 bases, and 6 bases lay outside the gene matches. The CDR3 runs 14 residues. Germline V gene lookup returns CDR1 PRHDT and CDR2 FYEKMQ (reference sequence). The chain's CDR3 is CASTGQGLTGELFF. DNA for the CDR3: TGTGCCAGCACAGGACAGGGTTTAACCGGGGAGCTGTTTTTT.

The V and J genes are TRBV30 and TRBJ1-4; TRBD1 might be the D (5 bases). This CDR3 comprises 16 residues. Deletions cut 3 bases from V and 2 bases from J, with 16 bases between. The germline V gene has CDR1 GTSNPN and CDR2 SVGIG (reference sequence). The CDR3 is CAWSAAGGGTNEKLFF. The CDR3, as DNA: TGTGCCTGGAGCGCCGCCGGGGGAGGCACTAATGAAAAACTGTTTTTT.

The rearrangement joins TRBV7-9 to TRBJ2-2; D is uncertain. The V and J ends lost 4 bases and 8 bases respectively, with 14 bases between them. CDR3 length: 14 amino acids. CDR1 and CDR2 (germline): SEHNR, FQNEAQ (reference sequence). The CDR3 here is CASSSPLNGGELFF. The CDR3 coding sequence is TGTGCCAGCAGCTCCCCGCTCAACGGTGGGGAGCTGTTTTTT.

The chain employs TRBV28 and TRBJ2-6; 10 bases agree with TRBD1. Germline CDR1 is MDHEN and CDR2 is SYDVKM. V shed 3 bases, J shed 0 bases, and the junction held 8 bases outside the gene matches. The CDR3 runs to 19 residues. DNA for the CDR3: TGTGCCAGCAGTTTGCGACAGGGGGCCTCGAGCTCTGGGGCCAACGTCCTGACTTTC. This gives the protein CASSLRQGASSSGANVLTF. The variable domain in full, completed from reference TRBV28 and TRBJ2-6, reads DVKVTQSSRYLVKRTGEKVFLECVQDMDHENMFWYRQDPGLGLRLIYFSYDVKMKEKGDIPEGYSVSREKKERFSLILESASTNQTSMYLCASSLRQGASSSGANVLTFGAGSRLTVL.

The J gene is TRBJ2-7, the V gene TRBV2; D call uncertain. Per germline, CDR1 SNHLY and CDR2 FYNNEI. This CDR3 has 13 amino acids. V lost 8 bases, J lost 0 bases, and 11 bases lay in between. CDR3 loop: CASVVERSYEQYF. The CDR3 DNA reads TGTGCCAGCGTGGTGGAGCGCTCCTACGAGCAGTACTTC.

The V call is TRBV2, the J call TRBJ2-7; D tentatively fits TRBD1 or TRBD2 (5 bases each). Germline CDR1 is SNHLY and CDR2 is FYNNEI. The CDR3 length is 15 residues. The V end was cut by 5 bases, the J end by 5 bases, with 19 bases between. The CDR3 DNA sequence: TGTGCCAGCAGTAAAAGATGGGACCTCTTCCACGAGCAGTACTTC. This encodes CASSKRWDLFHEQYF.

This clone has a count of ten or more. The chain recombines TRBV6-1 with TRBJ1-1; D not certain. Germline CDR1 is MNHNS and CDR2 is SASEGT. The V end lost 4 bases, the J end lost 3 bases, and 21 bases lay between the germline ends. The CDR3 is 17 amino acids. CDR3 region: CASSVGLRLRRDTEAFF. CDR3 nucleotide sequence: TGTGCCAGCAGTGTAGGACTTCGGCTGCGGAGGGACACTGAAGCTTTCTTT.

With regard to this clone: This CDR3 is also generated by other DNA sequences in the sample. The rearrangement links TRBV29-1 to TRBJ1-5; D is perhaps TRBD1 (5 bases). This CDR3 is 14 amino acids long. The V gene's germline CDR1 is SQVTM and CDR2 ANQGSEA. The ends were cut back, 6 bases at V and 0 bases at J, with 12 bases in the middle. CDR3 sequence: CSVGQGGSNQPQHF. Here the CDR3 DNA reads TGCAGCGTGGGTCAGGGCGGTAGCAATCAGCCCCAGCATTTT.

The rearrangement joins TRBV19 to TRBJ2-4; the D gene is possibly TRBD2 (6 bases). V lost 6 bases to trimming and J lost 1 base, with 13 bases between them. The germline V gene has CDR1 LNHDA and CDR2 SQIVND (reference sequence). This CDR3 contains 15 residues. The CDR3 nucleotides are TGTGCCAGTAGGCAGCTGGGGGGTGCCAAAAACATTCAGTACTTC. It encodes CASRQLGGAKNIQYF.

The chain joins TRBV6-1 to TRBJ1-2; 10 bases are a match to TRBD1. Germline V gives CDR1 MNHNS, CDR2 SASEGT. This CDR3 has 15 amino acids. J was trimmed by 1 base and V by 7 bases; bases with no gene match: 6. The CDR3 region has the DNA TGTGCCAGCACCCCGACAGGGGGCAATAACTATGGCTACACCTTC. Its translation: CASTPTGGNNYGYTF.

The chain couples TRBV30 to TRBJ2-7, with TRBD1 matching 11 bases. V dropped 0 bases and J dropped 6; count of bases not matched to a gene: 1. The CDR3 runs 13 residues. Germline CDR1 reads GTSNPN; CDR2 reads SVGIG (reference sequence). CDR3 residues: CAWSVGQGAEQYF. CDR3 sequence (DNA): TGTGCCTGGAGTGTCGGACAGGGGGCCGAGCAGTACTTC.

This sequence joins TRBV6-6 and TRBJ1-5; D ambiguous. This CDR3 spans 12 amino acids. Trimming stripped 10 bases from V and 0 bases from J, with 7 bases between. In germline, CDR1 is MNHNY, CDR2 SVGAGI (reference sequence). The CDR3: CAISNSNQPQHF. In DNA form, the CDR3 reads TGTGCCATCTCGAATAGCAATCAGCCCCAGCATTTT.

V is TRBV18 and J is TRBJ1-4; 8 nucleotides match TRBD1. CDR3 length: 14 residues. Trimming took 5 bases from V and 8 from J; bases not matched to a gene: 7. Germline V gives CDR1 KGHSH, CDR2 LQKENI. The CDR3 protein is CASSSGTGREKLFF. CDR3 bases: TGTGCCAGCTCATCCGGGACAGGCCGGGAAAAACTGTTTTTT. Together with reference TRBV18 and TRBJ1-4, the CDR3 gives the full variable domain: NAGVMQNPRHLVRRRGQEARLRCSPMKGHSHVYWYRQLPEEGLKFMVYLQKENIIDESGMPKERFSAEFPKEGPSILRIQQVVRGDSAAYFCASSSGTGREKLFFGSGTQLSVL.